These 20 T cell receptor beta chains were all obtained from the same sample, sequenced in a study of T cell responses to AZD1222 COVID-19 vaccine. The assay was immunoSEQ multiplex PCR, and TCRdb's table has in-frame clones only and misses some. This table holds about 96,000 clones, roughly 90% found once. Material: peripheral blood, obtained on day 0 of AZD1222 vaccination. Receptor source: an adult in good health.

The genes are TRBV10-3 and TRBJ1-2; 11 bases fit TRBD1. Germline trimming cut 3 bases from V and 8 bases from J; bases unmatched to any gene: 5. This CDR3 has 14 amino acids. Germline V gene sequence: CDR1 ENHRY, CDR2 SYGVKD. This CDR3 reads CAISERTGGGGYTF. CDR3 sequence (DNA): TGTGCCATCAGTGAAAGGACAGGGGGCGGGGGCTACACCTTC.

The chain combines TRBV7-6 with TRBJ2-7, with TRBD2 matching 10 bases. Germline assignment: CDR1 SGHVS and CDR2 FNYEAQ. The CDR3 extends over 16 amino acids. The ends lost 0 bases at V and 2 bases at J; junction bases unmatched: 4. The CDR3 sequence: CASSLARSGRAYEQYF. DNA of the CDR3: TGTGCCAGCAGCTTAGCGAGGAGCGGGAGGGCCTACGAGCAGTACTTC.

The chain has TRBV9 and TRBJ1-4; D gene uncertain. The CDR3 contains 17 residues. Trimming cost V 1 base and J 0 bases, with 13 bases left between them. The germline V gene encodes CDR1 SGDLS and CDR2 YYNGEE. CDR3 sequence (DNA): TGTGCCAGCAGCGTAACCCCTGAGGTTACAACTAATGAAAAACTGTTTTTT. As protein: CASSVTPEVTTNEKLFF. Supplemented by reference TRBV9 and TRBJ1-4, the full variable domain reads DSGVTQTPKHLITATGQRVTLRCSPRSGDLSVYWYQQSLDQGLQFLIQYYNGEERAKGNILERFSAQQFPDLHSELNLSSLELGDSALYFCASSVTPEVTTNEKLFFGSGTQLSVL.

The rearrangement joins TRBV2 to TRBJ1-5, with D tentatively TRBD1 (6 bases). This CDR3 is built from 14 residues. Trimming took 8 bases from V and 5 from J, leaving 16 bases between them. CDR1 is SNHLY and CDR2 is FYNNEI in the germline V gene. The CDR3 loop is CASQEVQGHQPQHF. CDR3 DNA: TGTGCCAGCCAGGAGGTCCAGGGGCATCAGCCCCAGCATTTT.

The genes are TRBV28 and TRBJ1-4; D remains ambiguous. The CDR3 runs to 11 residues. Trimming cost V 6 bases and J 15 bases, with 14 bases left between them. Per the germline V gene, CDR1 is MDHEN and CDR2 is SYDVKM. CDR3: CASSLGRLMFF. Here the CDR3 DNA reads TGTGCCAGCAGCCTAGGACGGCTTATGTTTTTT.

The chain combines TRBV4-2 with TRBJ2-7, with D possibly TRBD2 on 6 matching bases. Trimming removed 0 bases from V and 5 bases from J, with 14 bases in between. There are 15 residues in the CDR3. The germline V gene has CDR1 LGHNA and CDR2 YNFKEQ. The CDR3 sequence is CASSQDSGLGDEQYF. CDR3 DNA: TGTGCCAGCAGCCAAGATTCGGGACTCGGAGACGAGCAGTACTTC.

This chain connects TRBV7-6 to TRBJ2-1; tentative D call: TRBD2 (6 bases). Trimming cost V 4 bases and J 3 bases, with 25 bases left between them. The CDR3 is 19 residues long. Germline V gene lookup returns CDR1 SGHVS and CDR2 FNYEAQ. CDR3 in amino acids: CASSSPTEGTLPFYNEQFF. In nucleotides, the CDR3 is TGTGCCAGCAGCTCCCCGACGGAGGGGACTTTACCTTTCTACAATGAGCAGTTCTTC.

The chain has TRBV23-1 and TRBJ1-1, with TRBD1 as a possible D gene (6 bases). TRBV23-1 is annotated as an ORF whose role is uncertain. CDR3 length: 14 residues. Trimming removed 6 bases at V and 2 bases at J, with 13 bases between. CDR3 loop: CASRKTGGNTEAFF. CDR3 coding DNA: TGCGCCAGCAGAAAGACAGGAGGAAACACTGAAGCTTTCTTT.

This rearrangement joins TRBV4-3 to TRBJ2-2, with TRBD2 matching 12 bases. Germline trimming cut 5 bases from V and 7 bases from J; bases unmatched to any gene: 5. This CDR3 has 15 residues. In germline, CDR1 is LGHNA, CDR2 YSLEER. CDR3 bases: TGCGCCAGCAGCTCTAGCGGGAGGGCGAGCGGGGAGCTGTTTTTT. Its translation: CASSSSGRASGELFF.

The CDR3, as DNA: TGTGCCAGCAGTTTATACCCCCAAGCAACTAATGAAAAACTGTTTTTT. Its protein is CASSLYPQATNEKLFF. J is TRBJ1-4 and V is TRBV28; D unclear. V shed 1 base and J shed 0 bases, with 9 bases lying between them. The CDR3 runs to 16 residues. CDR1 is MDHEN, CDR2 SYDVKM, per germline.

The chain has TRBV11-2 and TRBJ2-7; 11 bases are a match to TRBD2. The junction had 12 bases not matched to a gene; V was cut back by 4 bases and J by 7 bases. Per germline, CDR1 SGHAT and CDR2 FQNNGV. The CDR3 covers 16 residues. CDR3 amino acids: CASSSEGTSGLGEQYF. DNA of the CDR3: TGTGCCAGCAGCTCCGAGGGGACTAGCGGCTTGGGTGAGCAGTACTTC.

The genes are TRBV29-1 and TRBJ2-7, with 7 bases that match TRBD1. The CDR3 contains 18 residues. CDR1 is SQVTM and CDR2 is ANQGSEA in the germline V gene. V shed 0 bases and J 2 bases; nucleotides not matched to a gene: 16. The chain's CDR3 is CSVEDRMGRGRGAYEQYF. The CDR3 nucleotides are TGCAGCGTTGAAGATCGGATGGGAAGGGGGCGAGGGGCCTACGAGCAGTACTTC.

This clone was observed once. V usage is TRBV6-2 or TRBV6-3 and J usage is TRBJ2-1; 7 positions agree with TRBD1. Germline CDR1 is MNHEY and CDR2 is SVGEGT. Trimming at V came to 6 bases and at J to 7 bases, leaving 15 bases not matched to a gene. This CDR3 spans 16 amino acids. DNA of the CDR3: TGTGCCAGCAGCCCCAGGGACAGTCCTAAGAAGAATGAGCAGTTCTTC. It specifies CASSPRDSPKKNEQFF.

The V and J genes are TRBV18 and TRBJ2-2; 8 bases are a match to TRBD1. With V trimmed by 6 bases and J by 4 bases, 10 bases remained unmatched. The CDR3 spans 16 residues. CDR1 is KGHSH, CDR2 LQKENI, per germline. CDR3 sequence: CASSPTDRGSTGELFF. The CDR3 bases are TGTGCCAGCTCGCCTACAGACAGGGGAAGCACCGGGGAGCTGTTTTTT.

The chain has TRBV19 and TRBJ2-3; D uncertain. With 3 bases removed from V and 2 bases from J, the gap between germline ends came to 0 bases. This CDR3 has 11 amino acids. Germline V lookup: CDR1 LNHDA, CDR2 SQIVND (reference sequence). The CDR3 DNA follows: TGTGCCAGTAGTATCACAGATACGCAGTATTTT. This translates into CASSITDTQYF.

The V call is TRBV7-2, the J call TRBJ1-3; 8 bases match TRBD1. CDR3 length equals 16 residues. V dropped 2 bases and J dropped 4; count of bases not matched to a gene: 7. Germline V gives CDR1 SGHTA, CDR2 FQGNSA. The CDR3 coding sequence is TGTGCCAGCAGCTTAAGGACAGGGTTGTCAGGAAACACCATATATTTT. This sequence encodes CASSLRTGLSGNTIYF.

The chain is built from TRBV29-1 and TRBJ2-4, with TRBD1 identical over 8 bases. The V gene end was trimmed by 6 bases and the J gene end by 6 bases; junction bases not matched to a gene: 7. Germline V CDR1 and CDR2: SQVTM, ANQGSEA. The CDR3 has 13 residues. The CDR3 DNA is TGCAGCGTAGGCACAGGGGGGTCAAACATTCAGTACTTC. Its protein is CSVGTGGSNIQYF.

The chain is built from TRBV4-2 and TRBJ2-7; TRBD1 matches at 9 bases. Unmatched junction bases numbered 7, after V lost 4 bases and J lost 3 bases. This CDR3 is built from 15 residues. The germline CDR1 and CDR2 sequences are LGHNA and YNFKEQ. Here the CDR3 DNA reads TGTGCCAGCAGCCCAACTGGGACAGGGCTCTACGAGCAGTACTTC. It specifies CASSPTGTGLYEQYF.

This chain joins TRBV7-6 and TRBJ1-1; a possible D gene is TRBD1 (5 bases). CDR1 SGHVS and CDR2 FNYEAQ come from the germline V gene. V lost 3 bases to trimming and J lost 0 bases, with 17 bases between them. The CDR3 covers 17 residues. The CDR3 coding sequence is TGTGCCAGCAGCTTCTCCCGGGGAGGGACGGTGAACACTGAAGCTTTCTTT. This codes for CASSFSRGGTVNTEAFF.

The rearrangement uses TRBV30 and TRBJ1-5; no reliable D call. The CDR3 is 13 amino acids. CDR1 is GTSNPN, CDR2 SVGIG, per germline (reference sequence). The V end lost 2 bases, the J end lost 3 bases, and 8 bases lay between the germline ends. CDR3 in amino acids: CAWSTGHNQPQHF. CDR3 in DNA: TGTGCCTGGAGTACCGGCCACAATCAGCCCCAGCATTTT.